This T cell receptor beta chain derives from a study of PD-1 blockade in classical Hodgkin lymphoma. General observations from the study: A reduction in baseline TCR diversity was reportedly seen in newly diagnosed patients relative to healthy donors. Repertoire difference causes, possibly disease activity or prior therapy, remain undefined.

Trimming took 7 bases from V and 3 from J, leaving 4 bases between them. The length of the CDR3 is 11 residues. Germline CDR1 and CDR2: MNHEY and SVGAGI. Noted time point: cycle 4 day 1 (C4D1), after 5 to 7 weeks of nivolumab. No patient escaped relapse after autologous stem cell transplantation, and brentuximab vedotin exposure varied. This clone was observed a single time. The antigen is not known. Profiled with immunoSEQ multiplex PCR; TCRdb holds only in-frame clones, not every one. The data contain around 90,000 clones, around 78% of them singletons. The genes are TRBV6-5 and TRBJ2-1; D unresolved. The clonotype was recovered from a human donor with classical Hodgkin lymphoma. This specimen consisted of peripheral blood mononuclear cells (PBMCs), obtained before the fourth cycle of nivolumab. The chain's CDR3 is CASTIYNEQFF. CDR3 DNA: TGTGCCAGCACTATCTACAATGAGCAGTTCTTC.